This TCR beta chain derives from a study of blood T cell repertoires in COVID-19. Study-level background: T cells, B-cell-depleted T cells, or PBMCs supplied cDNA or gDNA.

TCRdb's table, derived via immunoSEQ multiplex PCR, lists solely in-frame clones and lacks some. Of 300,000 or so clones listed, about nine tenths were seen once; the top ten hold 1%. CDR1 is SEHNR and CDR2 is FQNEAQ in the germline V gene (reference sequence). The CDR3 is made up of 16 amino acids. The V and J ends lost 1 base and 4 bases, in that order; junction bases with no gene match: 5. This clonotype originated in a man aged 45-65 years with active or convalescent COVID-19. The chain has TRBV7-9 and TRBJ2-1; 9 nucleotides agree with TRBD2. Sample: peripheral blood. The CDR3 region has the DNA TGTGCCAGCAGCTTAGGGCTAGCGGGAATTTACAATGAGCAGTTCTTC. Protein: CASSLGLAGIYNEQFF.